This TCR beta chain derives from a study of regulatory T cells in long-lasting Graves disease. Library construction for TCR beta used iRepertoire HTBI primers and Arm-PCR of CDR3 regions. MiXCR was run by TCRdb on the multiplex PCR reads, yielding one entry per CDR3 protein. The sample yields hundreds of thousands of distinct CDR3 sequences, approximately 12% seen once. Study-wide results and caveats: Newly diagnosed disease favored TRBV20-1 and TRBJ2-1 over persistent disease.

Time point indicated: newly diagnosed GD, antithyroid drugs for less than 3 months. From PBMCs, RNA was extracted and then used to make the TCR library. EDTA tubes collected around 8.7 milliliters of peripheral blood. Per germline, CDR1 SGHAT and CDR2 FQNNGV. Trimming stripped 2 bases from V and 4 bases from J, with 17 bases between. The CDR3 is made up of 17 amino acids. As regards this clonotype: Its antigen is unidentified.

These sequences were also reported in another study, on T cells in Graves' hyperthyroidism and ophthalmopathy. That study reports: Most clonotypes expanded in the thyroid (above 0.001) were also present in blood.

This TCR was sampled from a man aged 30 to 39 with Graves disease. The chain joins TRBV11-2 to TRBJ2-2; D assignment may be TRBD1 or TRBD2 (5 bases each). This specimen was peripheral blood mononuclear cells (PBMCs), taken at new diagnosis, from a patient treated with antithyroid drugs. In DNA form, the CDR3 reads TGTGCCAGCAGCTTATCCCGACCGGGACCGCGCACCGGGGAGCTGTTTTTT. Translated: CASSLSRPGPRTGELFF.